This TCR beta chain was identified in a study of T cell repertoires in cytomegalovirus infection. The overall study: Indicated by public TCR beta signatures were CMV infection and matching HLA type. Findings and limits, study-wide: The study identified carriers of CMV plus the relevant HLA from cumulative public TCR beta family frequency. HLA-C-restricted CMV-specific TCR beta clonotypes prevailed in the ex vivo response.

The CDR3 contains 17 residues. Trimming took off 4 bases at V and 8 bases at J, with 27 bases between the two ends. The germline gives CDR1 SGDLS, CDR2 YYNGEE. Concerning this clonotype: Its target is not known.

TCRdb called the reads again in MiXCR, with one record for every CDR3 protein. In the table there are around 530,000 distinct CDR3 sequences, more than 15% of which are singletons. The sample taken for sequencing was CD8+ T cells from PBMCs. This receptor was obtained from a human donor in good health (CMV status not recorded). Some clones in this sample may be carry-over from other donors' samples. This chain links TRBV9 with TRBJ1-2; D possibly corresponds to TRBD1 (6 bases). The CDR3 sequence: CASSPEGRGLGRRGYTF. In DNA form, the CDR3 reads TGTGCCAGCAGCCCCGAGGGCAGGGGCTTGGGGAGGCGAGGCTACACCTTC.